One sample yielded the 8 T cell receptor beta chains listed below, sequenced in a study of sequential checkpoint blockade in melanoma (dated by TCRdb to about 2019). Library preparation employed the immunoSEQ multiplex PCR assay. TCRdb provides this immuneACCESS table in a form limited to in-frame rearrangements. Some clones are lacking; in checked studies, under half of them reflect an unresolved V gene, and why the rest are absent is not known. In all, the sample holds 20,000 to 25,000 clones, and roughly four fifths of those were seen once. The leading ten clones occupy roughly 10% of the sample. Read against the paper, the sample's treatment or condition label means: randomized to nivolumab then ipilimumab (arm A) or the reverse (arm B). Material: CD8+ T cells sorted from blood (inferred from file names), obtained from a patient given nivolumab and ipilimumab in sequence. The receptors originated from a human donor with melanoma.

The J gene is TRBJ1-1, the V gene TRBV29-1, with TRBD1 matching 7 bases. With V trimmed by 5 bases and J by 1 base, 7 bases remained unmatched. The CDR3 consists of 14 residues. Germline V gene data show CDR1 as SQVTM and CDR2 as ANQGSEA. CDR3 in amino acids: CSVSPGTENTEAFF. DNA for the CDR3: TGCAGCGTTTCGCCCGGGACAGAGAACACTGAAGCTTTCTTT. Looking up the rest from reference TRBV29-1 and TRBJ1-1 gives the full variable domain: SAVISQKPSRDICQRGTSLTIQCQVDSQVTMMFWYRQQPGQSLTLIATANQGSEATYESGFVIDKFPISRPNLTFSTLTVSNMSPEDSSIYLCSVSPGTENTEAFFGQGTRLTVV.

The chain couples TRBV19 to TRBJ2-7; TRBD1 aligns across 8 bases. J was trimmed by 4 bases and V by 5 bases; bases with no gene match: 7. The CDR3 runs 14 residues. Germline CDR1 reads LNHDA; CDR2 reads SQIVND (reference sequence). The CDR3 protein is CASSSAGGGYEQYF. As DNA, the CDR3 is TGTGCCAGTAGTTCCGCAGGGGGCGGATACGAGCAGTACTTC.

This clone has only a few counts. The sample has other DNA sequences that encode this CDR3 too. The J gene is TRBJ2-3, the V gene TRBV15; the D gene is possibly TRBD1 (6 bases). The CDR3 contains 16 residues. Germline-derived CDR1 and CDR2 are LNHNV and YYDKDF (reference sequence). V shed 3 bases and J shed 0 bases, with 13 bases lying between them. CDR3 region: CATSRNDRISTDTQYF. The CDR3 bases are TGTGCCACCAGCAGGAATGACAGGATAAGCACAGATACGCAGTATTTT.

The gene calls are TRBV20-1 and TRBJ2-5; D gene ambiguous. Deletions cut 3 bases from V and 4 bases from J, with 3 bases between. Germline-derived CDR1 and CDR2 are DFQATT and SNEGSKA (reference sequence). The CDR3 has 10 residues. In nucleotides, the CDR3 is TGCAGTGCTAGTCTAGAGACCCAGTACTTC. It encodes CSASLETQYF.

CDR3 nucleotides: TGTGCCAGCAGTGACCTCCTCCCCGGGACTAGCGGGAGGGTTAGCTCCTACAATGAGCAGTTCTTC. Translated: CASSDLLPGTSGRVSSYNEQFF. The chain couples TRBV2 to TRBJ2-1; 16 nucleotides line up with TRBD2. Per the germline V gene, CDR1 is SNHLY and CDR2 is FYNNEI. With V trimmed by 3 bases and J by 0 bases, 14 bases remained unmatched. The CDR3 spans 22 residues.

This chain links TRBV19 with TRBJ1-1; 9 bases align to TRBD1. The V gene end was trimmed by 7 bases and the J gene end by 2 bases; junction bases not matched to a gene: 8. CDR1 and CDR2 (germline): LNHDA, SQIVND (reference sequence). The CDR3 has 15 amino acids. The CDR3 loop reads CASTPWTGVNTEAFF. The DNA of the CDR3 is TGTGCCAGTACTCCCTGGACAGGGGTAAACACTGAAGCTTTCTTT.

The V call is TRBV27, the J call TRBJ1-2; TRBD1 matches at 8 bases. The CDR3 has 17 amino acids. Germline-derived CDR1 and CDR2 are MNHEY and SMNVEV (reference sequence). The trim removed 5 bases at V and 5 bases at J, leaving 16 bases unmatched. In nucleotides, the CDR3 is TGTGCCAGCAGTCCCTCCGCGGACAGGGTGAGGTATTATGGCTACACCTTC. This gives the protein CASSPSADRVRYYGYTF.

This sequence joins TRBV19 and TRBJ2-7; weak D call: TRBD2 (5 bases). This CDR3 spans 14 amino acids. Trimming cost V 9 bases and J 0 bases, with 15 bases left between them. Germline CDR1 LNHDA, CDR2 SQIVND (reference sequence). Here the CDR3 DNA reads TGTGCCAGCGGGGAAGGAGGACTCTCCTACGAGCAGTACTTC. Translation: CASGEGGLSYEQYF.